The next 29 T cell receptor beta chains were all read from a single sample in a study of blood T cell repertoires in COVID-19. Generated by immunoSEQ multiplex PCR, the TCRdb table keeps only in-frame clones and is missing some. The table shows 130,000 or so clones, with under 85% occurring only once. What was sequenced was PBMCs or T cells enriched from blood (not recorded which). The source of these receptors is a man aged 30-40 years who had recovered from COVID-19.

V is TRBV5-1 and J is TRBJ1-2, with TRBD1 as a possible D gene (6 bases). Trimming stripped 4 bases from V and 7 bases from J, with 14 bases between. The CDR3 extends over 13 amino acids. Germline V gene lookup returns CDR1 SGHRS and CDR2 YFSETQ. CDR3 sequence (DNA): TGCGCCAGCAGCCCTTCAGGGGATTCTGGCTACACCTTC. Translation gives CASSPSGDSGYTF.

The rearrangement uses TRBV19 and TRBJ2-7; D gene unclear. CDR3 length: 12 amino acids. Per the germline V gene, CDR1 is LNHDA and CDR2 is SQIVND (reference sequence). V shed 5 bases and J shed 0 bases, with 5 bases lying between them. The CDR3 DNA sequence: TGTGCCAGTAGTTACAGCTCCTACGAGCAGTACGTC. The encoded protein is CASSYSSYEQYV.

The CDR3 coding sequence is TGTGCCTGGAAGCCCCTACGCGGGAGGGCCACCGGGGAGCTGTTTTTT. Amino acid sequence: CAWKPLRGRATGELFF. The chain carries TRBV30 and TRBJ2-2; 9 nucleotides align to TRBD2. V trimming: 4 bases; J trimming: 4 bases; junction bases outside the gene matches: 10. The CDR3 extends over 16 amino acids. The germline V gene encodes CDR1 GTSNPN and CDR2 SVGIG (reference sequence).

The chain uses TRBV18 and TRBJ2-2; 8 nucleotides agree with TRBD1. The junction had 10 bases not matched to a gene; V was cut back by 4 bases and J by 3 bases. Germline assignment: CDR1 KGHSH and CDR2 LQKENI. This CDR3 spans 17 amino acids. The CDR3 here is CASSLSSQGADTGELFF. The DNA for the CDR3 is TGTGCCAGCTCACTATCATCTCAGGGGGCGGACACCGGGGAGCTGTTTTTT.

The J gene is TRBJ1-1, the V gene TRBV7-9; tentative D call: TRBD1 (6 bases). Looked up from germline, CDR1 is SEHNR and CDR2 is FQNEAQ (reference sequence). This CDR3 has 13 amino acids. The V gene lost 1 base and the J gene lost 8 bases, with 11 bases spanning the gap. The CDR3 nucleotides are TGTGCCAGCAGCTTAGTTGGGACAAAAGAAGCTTTCTTT. Amino acids: CASSLVGTKEAFF.

This clone was seen a few times. The CDR3 loop reads CASSLSLNQPQHF. The CDR3 DNA is TGTGCCAGCAGTTTATCACTCAATCAGCCCCAGCATTTT. The rearrangement uses TRBV27 and TRBJ1-5; D gene unclear. The V and J ends lost 0 bases and 3 bases respectively, with 3 bases between them. From germline, CDR1 is MNHEY and CDR2 SMNVEV (reference sequence). This CDR3 is built from 13 residues.

The chain has TRBV5-4 and TRBJ2-2, with TRBD2 matching over 11 bases. V trimming: 0 bases; J trimming: 5 bases; junction bases outside the gene matches: 6. The germline gives CDR1 SGHNT, CDR2 YYREEE (reference sequence). The CDR3 is made up of 17 amino acids. The CDR3 sequence: CASSLELAGASTGELFF. The DNA of the CDR3 is TGTGCCAGCAGCTTGGAACTAGCGGGGGCCAGTACCGGGGAGCTGTTTTTT.

The chain recombines TRBV2 with TRBJ1-1; D ambiguous. Looked up from germline, CDR1 is SNHLY and CDR2 is FYNNEI. Trimming cost V 3 bases and J 4 bases, with 9 bases left between them. The CDR3 contains 13 residues. This CDR3 reads CASSEQAGTEAFF. For the CDR3, the DNA is TGTGCCAGCAGTGAGCAGGCAGGCACTGAAGCTTTCTTT.

The chain couples TRBV2 to TRBJ2-1; 9 positions match TRBD1. This CDR3 spans 14 amino acids. Germline-derived CDR1 and CDR2 are SNHLY and FYNNEI. The ends lost 6 bases at V and 2 bases at J; junction bases unmatched: 2. The CDR3 here is CASRGQGTYNEQFF. In DNA, the CDR3 is TGTGCCAGCAGGGGACAGGGAACCTACAATGAGCAGTTCTTC. Looking up the rest from reference TRBV2 and TRBJ2-1 gives the full variable domain: EPEVTQTPSHQVTQMGQEVILRCVPISNHLYFYWYRQILGQKVEFLVSFYNNEISEKSEIFDDQFSVERPDGSNFTLKIRSTKLEDSAMYFCASRGQGTYNEQFFGPGTRLTVL.

This clone has only one observation. The chain couples TRBV29-1 to TRBJ2-1, with 12 bases fitting TRBD2. The CDR3 is 15 amino acids. Per germline, CDR1 SQVTM and CDR2 ANQGSEA. Trimming at V came to 6 bases and at J to 4 bases, leaving 7 bases not matched to a gene. The CDR3, as DNA: TGCAGCGTGGTGTCTAGCGGGGGGGATTACAATGAGCAGTTCTTC. Protein product: CSVVSSGGDYNEQFF.

The chain is built from TRBV6-5 and TRBJ1-2; 7 positions match TRBD1. V shed 2 bases, J shed 2 bases, and the junction held 5 bases outside the gene matches. Germline V gene data show CDR1 as MNHEY and CDR2 as SVGAGI. The CDR3 consists of 15 residues. The CDR3 DNA sequence: TGTGCCAGCAGTTACGGGACAGACGGGAACTATGGCTACACCTTC. The encoded protein is CASSYGTDGNYGYTF.

This rearrangement joins TRBV5-1 to TRBJ2-1; 10 nucleotides agree with TRBD2. V dropped 4 bases and J dropped 6; count of bases not matched to a gene: 4. CDR3 length equals 14 residues. Germline assignment: CDR1 SGHRS and CDR2 YFSETQ. The CDR3, as DNA: TGCGCCAGCAGCATCACTAGCGGGACCAATGAGCAGTTCTTC. It specifies CASSITSGTNEQFF.

The chain links TRBV5-1 to TRBJ2-1; tentatively, D is TRBD2 (7 bases). The CDR3 runs 14 residues. V was shortened by 4 bases and J by 6 bases, with 14 bases between the two germline ends. Germline lookup yields CDR1 SGHRS and CDR2 YFSETQ. In nucleotides, the CDR3 is TGCGCCAGCAGCCTCCTGGGGGGGCGCAATGAGCAGTTCTTC. The encoded protein is CASSLLGGRNEQFF.

The chain is built from TRBV5-1 and TRBJ1-4; D may be TRBD1 (5 bases). Per the germline V gene, CDR1 is SGHRS and CDR2 is YFSETQ. The CDR3 totals 15 residues. Trimming shortened V by 0 bases and J by 6 bases, and 12 bases separated the two germline ends. Here the CDR3 DNA reads TGCGCCAGCAGCTTGGAGGCAGGGAAGTATGAAAAACTGTTTTTT. As protein: CASSLEAGKYEKLFF.

The rearrangement joins TRBV2 to TRBJ2-1, with a possible D match to TRBD2 (5 bases). In germline, CDR1 is SNHLY, CDR2 FYNNEI. V lost 5 bases and J lost 0, with 11 bases in between. The CDR3 extends over 15 amino acids. The CDR3 nucleotides read TGTGCCAGCAGTTTAGCGCCTAGCTCCTACAATGAGCAGTTCTTC. As protein: CASSLAPSSYNEQFF.

The chain joins TRBV4-1 to TRBJ2-1; 9 bases are a match to TRBD2. V trimming: 0 bases; J trimming: 7 bases; junction bases outside the gene matches: 4. Germline CDR1 is MGHRA and CDR2 is YSYEKL. The CDR3 runs 15 residues. CDR3 amino acids: CASSQDVSGRNEQFF. CDR3 DNA sequence: TGCGCCAGCAGCCAAGATGTTAGCGGGAGAAATGAGCAGTTCTTC.

This clone was recorded at least ten times. One end of the junction varies from germline; a read error may be responsible. This chain joins TRBV19 and TRBJ2-7; D remains ambiguous. The CDR3 has 12 amino acids. Germline values: CDR1 LNHDA, CDR2 SQIVND (reference sequence). The CDR3 sequence: CASSVDEVVQYF. The CDR3 DNA is TGTGCCAGTAGTGTAGATGAGGTCGTGCAGTACTTC.

This clone was recorded a few times. The CDR3 bases are TGTGCCAGCTCCCCAGGAGCGAACTATGGCTACACCTTC. Its protein is CASSPGANYGYTF. The rearrangement links TRBV18 to TRBJ1-2, with D hard to call. The V gene lost 6 bases and the J gene lost 2 bases, with 10 bases spanning the gap. Per the germline V gene, CDR1 is KGHSH and CDR2 is LQKENI. CDR3 length: 13 residues. The full variable domain, its missing parts supplied by reference TRBV18 and TRBJ1-2, is NAGVMQNPRHLVRRRGQEARLRCSPMKGHSHVYWYRQLPEEGLKFMVYLQKENIIDESGMPKERFSAEFPKEGPSILRIQQVVRGDSAAYFCASSPGANYGYTFGSGTRLTVV.

The chain employs TRBV12-3 or TRBV12-4 and TRBJ2-2, with D hard to call. This CDR3 contains 12 residues. With 6 bases removed from V and 3 bases from J, the gap between germline ends came to 5 bases. The CDR3 here is CASSPYTGELFF. In nucleotides, the CDR3 is TGTGCCAGCAGCCCCTACACCGGGGAGCTGTTTTTT.

The chain links TRBV27 to TRBJ2-5, with D possibly matching TRBD2 (5 bases). Trimming took 5 bases from V and 0 from J, leaving 10 bases between them. The germline gives CDR1 MNHEY, CDR2 SMNVEV (reference sequence). This CDR3 contains 14 residues. CDR3 loop: CASSPRDYQETQYF. The CDR3, as DNA: TGTGCCAGCAGTCCACGGGATTACCAAGAGACCCAGTACTTC.

This clone was found once. This chain links TRBV27 with TRBJ2-5; D remains ambiguous. Trimming removed 2 bases from V and 0 bases from J, with 4 bases in between. The CDR3 totals 13 residues. Germline V gene sequence: CDR1 MNHEY, CDR2 SMNVEV (reference sequence). DNA of the CDR3: TGTGCCAGCAGTTTAACAGACCAAGAGACCCAGTACTTC. It yields the protein CASSLTDQETQYF.

This clone was detected once. This chain uses TRBV2 with TRBJ2-5; 10 bases match TRBD1. Trimming took 5 bases from V and 2 from J; bases not matched to a gene: 20. CDR1 and CDR2 (germline): SNHLY, FYNNEI. The CDR3 runs 20 residues. The chain's CDR3 is CASSRDRGIGGGPQQETQYF. In nucleotides, the CDR3 is TGTGCCAGCAGTAGGGACAGGGGAATTGGGGGGGGCCCCCAACAAGAGACCCAGTACTTC.

This clone came up once. This rearrangement joins TRBV4-1 to TRBJ1-4, with 9 bases matching TRBD1. V trimming: 7 bases; J trimming: 8 bases; junction bases outside the gene matches: 11. Germline values: CDR1 MGHRA, CDR2 YSYEKL. The CDR3 is made up of 15 amino acids. Here the CDR3 reads CASTDLSGTGEKLFF. DNA for the CDR3: TGCGCCAGCACCGACTTATCAGGGACAGGGGAAAAACTGTTTTTT.

The chain recombines TRBV7-9 with TRBJ1-6; 9 bases align to TRBD1. Germline V gives CDR1 SEHNR, CDR2 FQNEAQ (reference sequence). The CDR3 is 15 amino acids. V was clipped by 5 bases and J by 10 bases; unmatched bases: 9. CDR3 in DNA: TGTGCCAGCAGCCACCGGACAGGGGTAGGGTCACCCCTCCACTTT. Translated, it gives CASSHRTGVGSPLHF.

The chain is built from TRBV9 and TRBJ2-1; 9 bases fit TRBD2. V trimming: 3 bases; J trimming: 7 bases; junction bases outside the gene matches: 8. The CDR3 contains 15 residues. Germline V CDR1 and CDR2: SGDLS, YYNGEE. CDR3 region: CASSARGTSTNEQFF. The CDR3 region has the DNA TGTGCCAGCAGCGCACGAGGGACTAGCACGAATGAGCAGTTCTTC.

V usage is TRBV27 and J usage is TRBJ2-2; no reliable D call. The CDR3 consists of 12 residues. The germline gives CDR1 MNHEY, CDR2 SMNVEV (reference sequence). V was shortened by 4 bases and J by 7 bases, with 7 bases between the two germline ends. This CDR3 reads CASSSLVGELFF. The DNA of the CDR3 is TGTGCCAGCAGTTCATTAGTCGGGGAGCTGTTTTTT.

The gene calls are TRBV5-6 and TRBJ2-7, with 10 bases that match TRBD2. The CDR3 sequence is 16 residues long. Germline CDR1 reads SGHDT; CDR2 reads YYEEEE. Unmatched junction bases numbered 10, after V lost 5 bases and J lost 2 bases. CDR3 loop: CASSYSGTSATYEQYF. CDR3 DNA sequence: TGTGCCAGCAGTTACAGCGGGACTAGCGCTACCTACGAGCAGTACTTC.

V is TRBV4-1 and J is TRBJ2-1; tentatively, D is TRBD2 (5 bases). The CDR3 runs to 15 residues. V was cut by 0 bases and J by 10 bases, with 16 bases left in between. Germline CDR1 reads MGHRA; CDR2 reads YSYEKL. The DNA of the CDR3 is TGCGCCAGCAGCCAAGATTCGGGAACTAGTTGGGAGCAGTTCTTC. Amino acids: CASSQDSGTSWEQFF.

This clone was seen only a few times. The rearrangement joins TRBV10-1 to TRBJ1-1; no firm D call. The length of the CDR3 is 15 residues. The V end lost 3 bases, the J end lost 1 base, and 12 bases lay between the germline ends. Germline loops: CDR1 WNHNN, CDR2 SYGVQD (reference sequence). Here the CDR3 DNA reads TGCGCCAGCAGTGAACACGCCAGTGGGAACACTGAAGCTTTCTTT. Its translation: CASSEHASGNTEAFF.